The clone carrying this TCR beta chain was detected only once. The method was immunoSEQ multiplex PCR; TCRdb's version includes in-frame clones alone and lacks a portion of them. The sample shows just over 40,000 clones, roughly nine tenths of them seen only once. This entry belongs to a study of T cell changes during pregnancy in multiple sclerosis. The CDR3 has 11 amino acids. The V gene's germline CDR1 is ENHRY and CDR2 SYGVKD. The germline V and J ends were trimmed by 9 bases and 8 bases, with 13 bases remaining between them. This sequence joins TRBV10-3 and TRBJ1-1; D gene unclear. The receptor comes from a female donor with multiple sclerosis, enrolled in a pregnancy study. The specimen comprised CD4+ T cells from peripheral blood mononuclear cells, sampled in the first trimester of pregnancy. The DNA of the CDR3 is TGTGCCATGGCAAATGGACTGGAAGCTTTCTTT. Translated: CAMANGLEAFF.